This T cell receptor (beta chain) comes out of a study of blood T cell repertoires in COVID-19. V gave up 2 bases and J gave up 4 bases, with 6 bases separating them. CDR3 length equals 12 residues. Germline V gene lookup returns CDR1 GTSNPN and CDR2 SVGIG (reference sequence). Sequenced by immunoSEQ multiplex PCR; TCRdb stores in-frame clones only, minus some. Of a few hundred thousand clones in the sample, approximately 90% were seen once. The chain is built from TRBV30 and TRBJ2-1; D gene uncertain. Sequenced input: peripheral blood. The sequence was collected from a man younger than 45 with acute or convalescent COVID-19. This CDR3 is CAWSPRYNEQFF. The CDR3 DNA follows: TGTGCCTGGAGTCCTCGGTACAATGAGCAGTTCTTC.